Shown below are 26 T cell receptor beta chains from a single sample sequenced in a study of blood T cell repertoires in COVID-19. TCRdb's table, derived via immunoSEQ multiplex PCR, lists solely in-frame clones and lacks some. The data show over 200,000 clones, with 80% to 85% seen just once and 15% to 20% held by the top ten. Material: peripheral blood. These receptors originate from a woman older than 75 with active or convalescent COVID-19.

The V call is TRBV6-5, the J call TRBJ2-3; TRBD2 aligns across 8 bases. J was trimmed by 3 bases and V by 6 bases; bases with no gene match: 8. This CDR3 spans 15 amino acids. The germline V gene has CDR1 MNHEY and CDR2 SVGAGI. In nucleotides, the CDR3 is TGTGCCAGCAGCCCCAGAGAGCGGGGGACAGATACGCAGTATTTT. Amino acid sequence: CASSPRERGTDTQYF.

The J gene is TRBJ2-5, the V gene TRBV7-9, with TRBD2 matching 11 bases. The CDR3 consists of 15 residues. The germline CDR1 and CDR2 sequences are SEHNR and FQNEAQ (reference sequence). The trim removed 0 bases at V and 3 bases at J, leaving 0 bases unmatched. CDR3 sequence reads: CASSLASGREETQYF. CDR3 coding DNA: TGTGCCAGCAGCTTAGCTAGCGGGAGGGAAGAGACCCAGTACTTC.

This clone was detected once. The chain couples TRBV7-2 to TRBJ2-7; possibly TRBD2 for D (6 bases). The V gene lost 5 bases and the J gene lost 1 base, with 12 bases spanning the gap. From germline, CDR1 is SGHTA and CDR2 FQGNSA. This CDR3 has 14 amino acids. The CDR3 here is CASSPAGTSYEQYF. The CDR3 nucleotides are TGTGCCAGCAGCCCCGCCGGGACTTCCTACGAGCAGTACTTC.

The J gene is TRBJ2-3, the V gene TRBV7-3; TRBD1 might be the D (5 bases). The germline V and J ends were trimmed by 4 bases and 0 bases, with 8 bases remaining between them. This CDR3 contains 14 residues. Germline assignment: CDR1 SGHTA and CDR2 FQGTGA. This CDR3 is CASSSRQSTDTQYF. CDR3 DNA: TGTGCCAGCAGCTCCCGACAGAGCACAGATACGCAGTATTTT.

The chain carries TRBV7-2 and TRBJ1-5, with D perhaps TRBD1 (5 bases). CDR3 size: 15 residues. V lost 1 base, J lost 7 bases, and 14 bases lay in between. Germline-derived CDR1 and CDR2 are SGHTA and FQGNSA. The DNA for the CDR3 is TGTGCCAGCAGCTTAGTTGGGGGGGGGTTGCAGCCCCAGCATTTT. Amino acid sequence: CASSLVGGGLQPQHF.

The rearrangement joins TRBV2 to TRBJ2-3; TRBD2 might be the D (6 bases). The CDR3 sequence is 13 residues long. Germline V gene lookup returns CDR1 SNHLY and CDR2 FYNNEI. The V end lost 10 bases, the J end lost 2 bases, and 13 bases lay between the germline ends. The CDR3 region has the DNA TGTGCCACCACCCGGACTATCACAGATACGCAGTATTTT. Protein product: CATTRTITDTQYF.

The V call is TRBV3-1 (or the pseudogene TRBV3-2), the J call TRBJ1-1; no reliable D call. The germline CDR1 and CDR2 sequences are LGHDT and YNNKEL (reference sequence). This CDR3 contains 13 residues. Trimming removed 5 bases from V and 0 bases from J, with 7 bases in between. The CDR3 reads CASSSSVNTEAFF. CDR3 DNA: TGTGCCAGCAGCTCTTCAGTGAACACTGAAGCTTTCTTT.

The chain couples TRBV12-3 or TRBV12-4 to TRBJ2-3; D gene uncertain. This CDR3 has 12 residues. V was trimmed by 3 bases and J by 4 bases, leaving 5 bases between them. Written as DNA, the CDR3 is TGTGCCAGCAGTTTCCATGCAGATACGCAGTATTTT. It translates to CASSFHADTQYF.

The chain combines TRBV4-2 with TRBJ2-5; 13 nucleotides line up with TRBD2. The CDR3 extends over 16 amino acids. The junction had 5 bases not matched to a gene; V was cut back by 5 bases and J by 2 bases. CDR1 is LGHNA and CDR2 is YNFKEQ in the germline V gene. The CDR3, as DNA: TGTGCCAGCAGCGGGACTAGCGGGGCGTCACAAGAGACCCAGTACTTC. Its protein is CASSGTSGASQETQYF.

The chain recombines TRBV7-3 with TRBJ2-3; 10 nucleotides match TRBD2. From germline, CDR1 is SGHTA and CDR2 FQGTGA. The CDR3 contains 14 residues. V shed 5 bases and J 5 bases; nucleotides not matched to a gene: 4. The CDR3 region is CASSPLAGVDTQYF. The CDR3 DNA is TGTGCCAGCAGCCCTCTAGCGGGAGTAGATACGCAGTATTTT. Filled out from reference TRBV7-3 and TRBJ2-3, the complete variable domain reads GAGVSQTPSNKVTEKGKYVELRCDPISGHTALYWYRQSLGQGPEFLIYFQGTGAADDSGLPNDRFFAVRPEGSVSTLKIQRTERGDSAVYLCASSPLAGVDTQYFGPGTRLTVL.

The chain is built from TRBV30 and TRBJ1-3; D is possibly TRBD1 (5 bases). The CDR3 spans 11 residues. Deletions cut 5 bases from V and 8 bases from J, with 10 bases between. Germline V CDR1 and CDR2: GTSNPN, SVGIG (reference sequence). The CDR3 sequence: CAWDGAYTIYF. CDR3 sequence (DNA): TGTGCCTGGGATGGGGCATACACCATATATTTT.

Comment on this clone: A much larger clone differs from this one at a single base, so this may be a read error. The chain carries TRBV7-8 and TRBJ1-1, with unresolved D. The CDR3 runs to 12 residues. Germline V gene lookup returns CDR1 SGHVS and CDR2 FQNEAQ. Trimming removed 3 bases from V and 5 bases from J, with 7 bases in between. The DNA for the CDR3 is TGTGCCAGCAGCTTCCTCGGGACTGAAGCTTTCTTT. It specifies CASSFLGTEAFF.

The chain employs TRBV9 and TRBJ2-7; D ambiguous. Germline-derived CDR1 and CDR2 are SGDLS and YYNGEE. V dropped 7 bases and J dropped 4 bases, with 15 bases sitting between them. The CDR3 contains 13 residues. CDR3 sequence reads: CASLARTRYEQYF. CDR3 DNA sequence: TGTGCCAGCTTGGCCAGAACCAGATACGAGCAGTACTTC.

This clone has only one observation. V usage is TRBV18 and J usage is TRBJ2-7, with 16 bases aligning to TRBD2. The CDR3 has 17 amino acids. The V gene end was trimmed by 6 bases and the J gene end by 1 base; junction bases not matched to a gene: 6. CDR1 KGHSH and CDR2 LQKENI come from the germline V gene. The DNA for the CDR3 is TGTGCCAGCTCGTCGGGACTAGCGGGAGGGGGTTCCTACGAGCAGTACTTC. Its protein is CASSSGLAGGGSYEQYF.

The genes are TRBV5-1 and TRBJ1-2; D call uncertain. CDR1 and CDR2 from the germline V gene are SGHRS and YFSETQ. This CDR3 has 12 amino acids. V was pared by 3 bases and J by 4 bases, with 7 bases between. For the CDR3, the DNA is TGCGCCAGCAGCTCCCAGGTCTATGGCTACACCTTC. This sequence encodes CASSSQVYGYTF.

J is TRBJ2-1 and V is TRBV7-3; 10 bases are a match to TRBD2. V dropped 6 bases and J dropped 7; count of bases not matched to a gene: 9. Germline V lookup: CDR1 SGHTA, CDR2 FQGTGA. There are 15 residues in the CDR3. The CDR3 DNA follows: TGTGCCAGCAGTCTAGAGCGGGGGGGCCAAAATGAGCAGTTCTTC. Amino acid sequence: CASSLERGGQNEQFF.

The gene calls are TRBV25-1 and TRBJ1-1; D perhaps matches TRBD1 (5 bases). Looked up from germline, CDR1 is MGHDK and CDR2 is SYGVNS. The CDR3 consists of 14 residues. The V end was cut by 2 bases, the J end by 0 bases, with 7 bases between. This CDR3 reads CASSEQDMNTEAFF. CDR3 nucleotide sequence: TGTGCCAGCAGTGAACAGGACATGAACACTGAAGCTTTCTTT. Full variable domain (rest looked up from reference TRBV25-1 and TRBJ1-1): EADIYQTPRYLVIGTGKKITLECSQTMGHDKMYWYQQDPGMELHLIHYSYGVNSTEKGDLSSESTVSRIRTEHFPLTLESARPSHTSQYLCASSEQDMNTEAFFGQGTRLTVV.

V and J are TRBV7-3 and TRBJ2-3, with TRBD2 matching over 7 bases. The V segment lost 0 bases and the J segment 2 bases; nucleotides outside the gene matches: 2. This CDR3 has 15 residues. Germline V CDR1 and CDR2: SGHTA, FQGTGA. The CDR3 protein is CASSLTGGTTDTQYF. CDR3 bases: TGTGCCAGCAGCTTAACGGGGGGGACCACAGATACGCAGTATTTT.

This rearrangement joins TRBV7-3 to TRBJ2-1, with 10 nucleotides matching TRBD2. In germline, CDR1 is SGHTA, CDR2 FQGTGA. V trimming: 5 bases; J trimming: 5 bases; junction bases outside the gene matches: 6. The CDR3 covers 15 residues. CDR3 nucleotide sequence: TGTGCCAGCAGCCGCAGGACTAGCGGTAACAATGAGCAGTTCTTC. Residues: CASSRRTSGNNEQFF.

V usage is TRBV11-2 and J usage is TRBJ2-7; TRBD1 agrees at 8 bases. The germline gives CDR1 SGHAT, CDR2 FQNNGV. The J segment lost 4 bases and the V segment lost 1 base, leaving 9 bases of the junction unmatched. The CDR3 covers 16 residues. CDR3: CASSLVPGQGTYEQYF. The DNA for the CDR3 is TGTGCCAGCAGCTTAGTCCCCGGACAGGGAACGTACGAGCAGTACTTC.

This clone has only one observation. The chain has TRBV6-1 and TRBJ2-7, with TRBD1 matching 10 bases. J lost 3 bases, V lost 6 bases, and 5 bases had no gene match. This CDR3 has 14 residues. Germline CDR1 is MNHNS and CDR2 is SASEGT. CDR3 in DNA: TGTGCCAGCAGCTCCCGGGACAGGGGCTACGAGCAGTACTTC. Translating gives CASSSRDRGYEQYF.

V gene TRBV28 combines with J gene TRBJ1-3; the D gene is possibly TRBD1 (6 bases). The CDR3 extends over 16 amino acids. V dropped 6 bases and J dropped 4 bases, with 19 bases sitting between them. Germline values: CDR1 MDHEN, CDR2 SYDVKM. In nucleotides, the CDR3 is TGTGCCAGCAGATTCGCCGGGACAATCTCCGGAAACACCATATATTTT. Translation: CASRFAGTISGNTIYF.

The chain has TRBV18 and TRBJ2-2, with TRBD2 matching over 8 bases. The CDR3 has 16 residues. Looked up from germline, CDR1 is KGHSH and CDR2 is LQKENI. The ends lost 0 bases at V and 2 bases at J; junction bases unmatched: 2. The CDR3 region has the DNA TGTGCCAGCTCACCACCGAGCGGGGGTAACACCGGGGAGCTGTTTTTT. Encoded protein: CASSPPSGGNTGELFF. Full variable domain (missing parts from reference TRBV18 and TRBJ2-2): NAGVMQNPRHLVRRRGQEARLRCSPMKGHSHVYWYRQLPEEGLKFMVYLQKENIIDESGMPKERFSAEFPKEGPSILRIQQVVRGDSAAYFCASSPPSGGNTGELFFGEGSRLTVL.

This clone was counted a few times. The CDR3 spells CASSKEGSTEAFF. The CDR3 DNA follows: TGTGCCAGCAGTAAGGAGGGGAGCACTGAAGCTTTCTTT. This chain links TRBV2 with TRBJ1-1, with D possibly matching TRBD1 (5 bases). The CDR3 is 13 amino acids. The V end was cut by 5 bases, the J end by 4 bases, with 11 bases between. CDR1 is SNHLY, CDR2 FYNNEI, per germline.

The CDR3 region has the DNA TGTGCCAGCAGCCGGGGACAGGGCGCCTACGAGCAGTACTTC. Translation: CASSRGQGAYEQYF. The rearrangement joins TRBV7-8 to TRBJ2-7; 9 positions match TRBD1. The CDR3 is 14 amino acids. V gave up 5 bases and J gave up 2 bases; unmatched junction bases: 4. In germline, CDR1 is SGHVS, CDR2 FQNEAQ.

This chain uses TRBV5-1 with TRBJ2-1; 7 nucleotides align to TRBD2. J was trimmed by 9 bases and V by 1 base; bases with no gene match: 10. The length of the CDR3 is 15 residues. In germline, CDR1 is SGHRS, CDR2 YFSETQ. The CDR3 region is CASSLPGGTSGEQFF. The CDR3 DNA follows: TGCGCCAGCAGCTTGCCGGGGGGAACTAGTGGTGAGCAGTTCTTC.